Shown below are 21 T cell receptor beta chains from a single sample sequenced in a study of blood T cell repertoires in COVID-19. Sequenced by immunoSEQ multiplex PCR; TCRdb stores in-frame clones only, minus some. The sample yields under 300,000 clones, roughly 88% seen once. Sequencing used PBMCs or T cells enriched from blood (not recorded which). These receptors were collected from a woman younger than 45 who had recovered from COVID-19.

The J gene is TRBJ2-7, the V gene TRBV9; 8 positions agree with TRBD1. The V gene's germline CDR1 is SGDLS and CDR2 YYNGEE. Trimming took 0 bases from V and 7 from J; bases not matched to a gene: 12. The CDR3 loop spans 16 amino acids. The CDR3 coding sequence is TGTGCCAGCAGCGTAGCTTCAGGGGGCCTAAGAGTAGAGCAGTACTTC. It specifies CASSVASGGLRVEQYF.

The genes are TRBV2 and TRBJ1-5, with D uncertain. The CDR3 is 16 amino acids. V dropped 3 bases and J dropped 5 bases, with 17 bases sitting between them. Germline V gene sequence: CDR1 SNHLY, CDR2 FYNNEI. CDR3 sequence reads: CASSEGGRRPDQPQHF. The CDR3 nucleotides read TGTGCCAGCAGTGAGGGTGGGCGCCGCCCCGATCAGCCCCAGCATTTT.

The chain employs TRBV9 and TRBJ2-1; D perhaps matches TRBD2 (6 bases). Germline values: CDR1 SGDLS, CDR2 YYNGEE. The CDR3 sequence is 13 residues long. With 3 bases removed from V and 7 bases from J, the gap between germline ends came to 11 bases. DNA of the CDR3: TGTGCCAGCAGCGACAAGACTAGGAATGAGCAGTTCTTC. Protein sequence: CASSDKTRNEQFF.

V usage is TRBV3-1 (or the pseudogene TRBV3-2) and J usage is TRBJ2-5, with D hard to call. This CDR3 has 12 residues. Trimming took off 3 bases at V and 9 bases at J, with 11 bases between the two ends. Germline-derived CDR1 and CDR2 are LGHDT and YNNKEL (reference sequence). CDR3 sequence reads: CASSQGNTAQYF. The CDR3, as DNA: TGTGCCAGCAGCCAGGGCAACACGGCCCAGTACTTC.

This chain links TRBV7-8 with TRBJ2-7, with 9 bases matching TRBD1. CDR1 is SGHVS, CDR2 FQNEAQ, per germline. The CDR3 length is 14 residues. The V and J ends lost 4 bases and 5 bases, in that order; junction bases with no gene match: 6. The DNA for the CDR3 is TGTGCCAGCAGCTCGGACAGGGGCATCAACGAGCAGTACTTC. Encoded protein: CASSSDRGINEQYF.

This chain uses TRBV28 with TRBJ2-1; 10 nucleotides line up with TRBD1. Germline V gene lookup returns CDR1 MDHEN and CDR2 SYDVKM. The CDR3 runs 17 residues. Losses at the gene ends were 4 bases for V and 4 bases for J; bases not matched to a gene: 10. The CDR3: CASSSPRDRGPYNEQFF. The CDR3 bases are TGTGCCAGCAGTTCCCCCCGGGACAGGGGACCTTACAATGAGCAGTTCTTC.

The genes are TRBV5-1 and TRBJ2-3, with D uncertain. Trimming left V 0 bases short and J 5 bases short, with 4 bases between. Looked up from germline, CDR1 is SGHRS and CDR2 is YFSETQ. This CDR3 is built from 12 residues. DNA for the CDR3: TGCGCCAGCAGCTTGGCCCTAGATACGCAGTATTTT. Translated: CASSLALDTQYF.

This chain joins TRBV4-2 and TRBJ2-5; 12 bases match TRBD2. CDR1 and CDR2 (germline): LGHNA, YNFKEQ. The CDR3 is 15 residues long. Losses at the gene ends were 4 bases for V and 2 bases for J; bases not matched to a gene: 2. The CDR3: CASSRTSGVQETQYF. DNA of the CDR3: TGTGCCAGCAGCCGGACTAGCGGGGTACAAGAGACCCAGTACTTC.

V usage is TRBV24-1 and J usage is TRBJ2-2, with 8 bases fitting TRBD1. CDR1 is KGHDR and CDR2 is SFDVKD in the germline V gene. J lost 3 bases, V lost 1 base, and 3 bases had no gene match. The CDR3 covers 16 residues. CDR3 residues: CATSDFRGHYTGELFF. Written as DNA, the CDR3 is TGTGCCACCAGTGATTTCAGGGGGCATTACACCGGGGAGCTGTTTTTT.

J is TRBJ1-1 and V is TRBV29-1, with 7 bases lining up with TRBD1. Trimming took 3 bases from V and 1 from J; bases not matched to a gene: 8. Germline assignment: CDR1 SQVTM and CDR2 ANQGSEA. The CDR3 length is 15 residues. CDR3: CSVDRRQGTNTEAFF. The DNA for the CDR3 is TGCAGCGTTGACCGACGACAGGGCACGAACACTGAAGCTTTCTTT. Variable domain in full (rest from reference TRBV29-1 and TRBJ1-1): SAVISQKPSRDICQRGTSLTIQCQVDSQVTMMFWYRQQPGQSLTLIATANQGSEATYESGFVIDKFPISRPNLTFSTLTVSNMSPEDSSIYLCSVDRRQGTNTEAFFGQGTRLTVV.

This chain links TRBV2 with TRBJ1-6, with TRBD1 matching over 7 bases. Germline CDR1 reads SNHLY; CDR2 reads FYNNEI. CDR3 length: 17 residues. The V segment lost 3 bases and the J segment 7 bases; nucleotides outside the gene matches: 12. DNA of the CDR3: TGTGCCAGCAGTGAGGGGGTAGGACAGGAGAAAAATTCACCCCTCCACTTT. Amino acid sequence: CASSEGVGQEKNSPLHF.

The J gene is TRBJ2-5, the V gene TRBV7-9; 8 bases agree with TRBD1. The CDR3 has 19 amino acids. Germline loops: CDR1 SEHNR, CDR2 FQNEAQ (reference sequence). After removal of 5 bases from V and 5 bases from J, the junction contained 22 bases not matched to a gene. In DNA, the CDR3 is TGTGCCAGCAGCCAACGGACAGGGTTGTGGATAGAAAGGCTGGAGACCCAGTACTTC. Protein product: CASSQRTGLWIERLETQYF. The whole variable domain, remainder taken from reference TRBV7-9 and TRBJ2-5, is DTGVSQNPRHKITKRGQNVTFRCDPISEHNRLYWYRQTLGQGPEFLTYFQNEAQLEKSRLLSDRFSAERPKGSFSTLEIQRTEQGDSAMYLCASSQRTGLWIERLETQYFGPGTRLLVL.

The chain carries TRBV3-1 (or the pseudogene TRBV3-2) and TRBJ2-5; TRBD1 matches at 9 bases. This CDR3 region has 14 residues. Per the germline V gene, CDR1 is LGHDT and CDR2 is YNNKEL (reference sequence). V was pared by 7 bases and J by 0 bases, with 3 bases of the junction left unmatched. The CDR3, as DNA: TGTGCCAGCATCAGGACAGGGGACCAAGAGACCCAGTACTTC. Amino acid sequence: CASIRTGDQETQYF.

The CDR3 is CASSVAQGQVHNEQFF. The CDR3 coding sequence is TGTGCCAGCAGCGTAGCTCAGGGACAGGTCCACAATGAGCAGTTCTTC. The rearrangement uses TRBV9 and TRBJ2-1, with 8 bases aligning to TRBD1. CDR1 and CDR2 (germline): SGDLS, YYNGEE. The CDR3 loop spans 16 amino acids. J lost 5 bases, V lost 0 bases, and 7 bases had no gene match.

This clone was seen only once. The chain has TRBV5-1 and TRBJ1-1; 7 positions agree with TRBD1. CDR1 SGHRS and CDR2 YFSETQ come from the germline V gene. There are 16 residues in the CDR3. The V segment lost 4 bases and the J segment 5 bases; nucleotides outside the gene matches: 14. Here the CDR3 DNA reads TGCGCCAGCAGCCCGGCCACCACAGGGGCTAGGACTGAAGCTTTCTTT. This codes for CASSPATTGARTEAFF.

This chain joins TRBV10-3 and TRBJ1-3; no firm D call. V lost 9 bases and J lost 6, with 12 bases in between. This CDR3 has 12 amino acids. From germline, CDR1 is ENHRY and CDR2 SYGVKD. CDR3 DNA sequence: TGTGCCATAGGAATTGCGGAAAACACCATATATTTT. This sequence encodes CAIGIAENTIYF.

This CDR3 reads CATSRDPGQMNFEAFF. The DNA for the CDR3 is TGTGCCACCAGCAGAGATCCGGGACAGATGAACTTTGAAGCTTTCTTT. The J gene is TRBJ1-1, the V gene TRBV15; the match to TRBD1 covers 7 bases. Germline V gene lookup returns CDR1 LNHNV and CDR2 YYDKDF (reference sequence). Germline trimming cut 0 bases from V and 7 bases from J; bases unmatched to any gene: 11. The CDR3 contains 16 residues.

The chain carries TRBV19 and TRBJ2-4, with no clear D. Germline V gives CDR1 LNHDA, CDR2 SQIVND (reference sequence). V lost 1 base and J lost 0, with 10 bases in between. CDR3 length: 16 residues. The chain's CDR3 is CASSIGLLLAKNIQYF. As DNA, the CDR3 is TGTGCCAGTAGTATAGGACTTCTGCTAGCCAAAAACATTCAGTACTTC.

The CDR3 nucleotides read TGTGCCTGGAGTGACGGCGCTAGCTCAAATCCATACACCTTC. As protein: CAWSDGASSNPYTF. This chain connects TRBV30 to TRBJ1-2; the D is unclear. From germline, CDR1 is GTSNPN and CDR2 SVGIG (reference sequence). The CDR3 consists of 14 residues. With 1 base removed from V and 11 bases from J, the gap between germline ends came to 20 bases.

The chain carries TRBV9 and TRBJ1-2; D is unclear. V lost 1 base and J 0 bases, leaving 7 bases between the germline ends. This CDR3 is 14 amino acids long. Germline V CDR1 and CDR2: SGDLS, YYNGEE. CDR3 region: CASSVYSANYGYTF. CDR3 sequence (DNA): TGTGCCAGCAGCGTATACTCCGCTAACTATGGCTACACCTTC.

The chain's CDR3 is CASSLVAGGQLVLEQFF. In DNA, the CDR3 is TGTGCCAGCAGCTTAGTAGCGGGAGGGCAATTGGTGCTTGAGCAGTTCTTC. V is TRBV7-2 and J is TRBJ2-1; 11 nucleotides agree with TRBD2. With V trimmed by 1 base and J by 9 bases, 11 bases remained unmatched. Germline lookup yields CDR1 SGHTA and CDR2 FQGNSA. The CDR3 covers 17 residues.